A single sample gave rise to the 16 T cell receptor beta chains below, sequenced in a study of CXCR3-negative and CXCR3-positive naive CD8 T cells. Findings and limits, study-wide: Comparison of naive cells showed more hydrophobic TRB CDR3s in CXCR3-positive than in CXCR3-negative naive cells.

Their antigens are not known. Carrying UMI labels, the TRB cDNA libraries were prepared through 5' RACE. From the 5' RACE reads, TCRdb lists one entry per CDR3 protein and no DNA. The sample has around 140,000 distinct CDR3 sequences; the top ten hold 0.41%. The sample consisted of naive CXCR3+ CD8+ T cells from blood. Regarding subset: CD45RO-CCR7+CD27+CD95- naive CD8+ T cells expressing CXCR3 (TNR3+). Receptors originate from a human donor in good health. Some clones in this sample may be carry-over from other donors' samples.

V and J are TRBV30 and TRBJ1-1. This CDR3 comprises 12 residues. Per germline, CDR1 GTSNPN and CDR2 SVGIG (reference sequence). CDR3 region: CAWSEVNTEAFF.

The chain uses TRBV12-3 or TRBV12-4 and TRBJ2-1; the TCRdb D gene call, TRBD2, has no DNA to confirm it. This CDR3 is 15 amino acids long. The CDR3 is CASSFSSGIDNEQFF.

The chain combines TRBV15 with TRBJ2-7; there is no DNA to check the TCRdb D call of TRBD1. The CDR3 spans 14 residues. Germline V gene data show CDR1 as LNHNV and CDR2 as YYDKDF (reference sequence). The CDR3 sequence: CATRGTGGSYEQYF.

The chain employs TRBV27 and TRBJ2-2. CDR1 is MNHEY and CDR2 is SMNVEV in the germline V gene (reference sequence). The CDR3 length is 11 residues. The CDR3 region is CASRNTGELFF.

The chain couples TRBV9 to TRBJ2-1; TCRdb gives TRBD1 as the D gene, but with no DNA this cannot be confirmed. This CDR3 contains 12 residues. Germline loops: CDR1 SGDLS, CDR2 YYNGEE. CDR3 sequence: CASSPGTFEQFF. Full variable domain (missing parts from reference TRBV9 and TRBJ2-1): DSGVTQTPKHLITATGQRVTLRCSPRSGDLSVYWYQQSLDQGLQFLIQYYNGEERAKGNILERFSAQQFPDLHSELNLSSLELGDSALYFCASSPGTFEQFFGPGTRLTVL.

This chain connects TRBV6-2 or TRBV6-3 to TRBJ2-7; TCRdb lists TRBD2, though no DNA is available to test this call. Germline V gene data show CDR1 as MNHEY and CDR2 as SVGEGT. The CDR3 has 16 amino acids. The CDR3 reads CASSYSRDFPSYEQYF.

The V and J genes are TRBV20-1 and TRBJ2-1; TCRdb gives TRBD1 as the D gene, but with no DNA this cannot be confirmed. CDR1 DFQATT and CDR2 SNEGSKA come from the germline V gene (reference sequence). This CDR3 contains 13 residues. This CDR3 is CSARSQGKDEQFF.

The chain uses TRBV7-9 and TRBJ2-1; the TCRdb D gene call, TRBD2, has no DNA to confirm it. The CDR3 covers 16 residues. Germline CDR1 SEHNR, CDR2 FQNEAQ (reference sequence). The CDR3 loop reads CASSLLLAGAGDEQFF.

This chain connects TRBV29-1 to TRBJ1-3; the D call of TRBD1 rests on TCRdb alone, since no DNA is present to check it. Germline assignment: CDR1 SQVTM and CDR2 ANQGSEA. The CDR3 extends over 14 amino acids. CDR3 region: CSVIGTDSGNTIYF.

The chain combines TRBV4-1 with TRBJ2-7; the D gene TCRdb calls, TRBD1, cannot be checked with no DNA. This CDR3 is 15 amino acids long. From germline, CDR1 is MGHRA and CDR2 YSYEKL. CDR3 loop: CASSQDMGASYEQYF.

The chain uses TRBV6-1 and TRBJ2-5. CDR3 length: 13 amino acids. The V gene's germline CDR1 is MNHNS and CDR2 SASEGT. This chain's CDR3 is CASRTGDQETQYF.

The CDR3 sequence is CATRETGGEEQYF. The rearrangement links TRBV24-1 to TRBJ2-7; TCRdb's D call, TRBD1, is unchecked because there is no DNA. CDR3 length: 13 residues. Germline lookup yields CDR1 KGHDR and CDR2 SFDVKD.

The chain joins TRBV28 to TRBJ2-2; the TRBD1 assignment by TCRdb is unverifiable without DNA. CDR3 length equals 16 residues. Germline assignment: CDR1 MDHEN and CDR2 SYDVKM. CDR3 sequence: CASRKRDRGLIGELFF.

J is TRBJ1-5 and V is TRBV23-1. TRBV23-1 is noted as an ORF with a role that remains uncertain. The length of the CDR3 is 13 residues. The CDR3 reads CASSQCIDQPQHF.

V and J are TRBV15 and TRBJ2-2; the TCRdb D gene call, TRBD2, has no DNA to confirm it. The CDR3 extends over 14 amino acids. Germline assignment: CDR1 LNHNV and CDR2 YYDKDF (reference sequence). The CDR3 sequence is CATSDGLATGELFF.

This sequence joins TRBV7-3 and TRBJ1-1; checking the TCRdb D call of TRBD1 is not possible without DNA. The CDR3 is 15 residues long. Germline CDR1 SGHTA, CDR2 FQGTGA. CDR3 sequence reads: CASSAGQGMNTEAFF.